These T cell receptor beta chains were read from a single sample in a study of shared clonotypes between healthy human individuals. Assay used: immunoSEQ multiplex PCR; TCRdb lists only in-frame clones, some missing. The sample includes under 600,000 clones, about 96% of them seen just once. Sequenced input: naive CD4+ T cells sorted from blood. The origin of the receptors is a woman under 40 in good health. Both conserved end residues are part of each CDR3. Fields, in order: clone size, D gene, J gene, V gene, CDR3 DNA, CDR3 protein. A D gene is named only where the DNA matches it firmly. Rows give clone size only sometimes, using once, few, many, or a class for an expanded clone.

clone_size: .; d_call: TRBD2; j_call: TRBJ2-3; v_call: TRBV18; cdr3_nt: TGTGCCAGCTCACCACGGCGGACTAGAGATGCAGATACGCAGTATTTT; cdr3_aa: CASSPRRTRDADTQYF
clone_size: .; d_call: .; j_call: TRBJ1-5; v_call: TRBV7-2; cdr3_nt: TGTGCCAGCAGCCCGTGGGTCCGGGGGGGCCTTAGCAATCAGCCCCAGCATTTT; cdr3_aa: CASSPWVRGGLSNQPQHF
clone_size: .; d_call: .; j_call: TRBJ1-4; v_call: TRBV5-1; cdr3_nt: TGCGCCAGCAGCTTGCGCGCCTCAACTAATGAAAAACTGTTTTTT; cdr3_aa: CASSLRASTNEKLFF
clone_size: .; d_call: .; j_call: TRBJ2-1; v_call: TRBV10-3; cdr3_nt: TGTGCCATCAGTGAGCTCGGGGTTGGGGGAGACAATGAGCAGTTCTTC; cdr3_aa: CAISELGVGGDNEQFF
clone_size: .; d_call: TRBD2; j_call: TRBJ2-1; v_call: TRBV4-1; cdr3_nt: TGCGCCAGCAGCCGAGAGCGGGAGAATTCCTACAATGAGCAGTTCTTC; cdr3_aa: CASSRERENSYNEQFF
clone_size: once; d_call: .; j_call: TRBJ1-1; v_call: TRBV18; cdr3_nt: TGTGCCAGCTCACCAGGATTTGGTCTAACAAACACTGAAGCTTTCTTT; cdr3_aa: CASSPGFGLTNTEAFF
clone_size: .; d_call: TRBD2; j_call: TRBJ2-7; v_call: TRBV4-2; cdr3_nt: TGTGCCAGCAGCCAAGTGACTAGCGACTCCTACGAGCAGTACTTC; cdr3_aa: CASSQVTSDSYEQYF
clone_size: .; d_call: .; j_call: TRBJ2-7; v_call: TRBV19; cdr3_nt: TGTGCCAGTAGGCGGCAATTCGGGGCTACAGCGGACGAGCAGTACTTC; cdr3_aa: CASRRQFGATADEQYF
clone_size: .; d_call: TRBD1; j_call: TRBJ2-7; v_call: TRBV28; cdr3_nt: TGTGCCAGCAGTTTTTTCGGACAGGGGAACAGTTGGTACGAGCAGTACTTC; cdr3_aa: CASSFFGQGNSWYEQYF
clone_size: .; d_call: TRBD2; j_call: TRBJ2-7; v_call: TRBV5-6; cdr3_nt: TGTGCCAGCAGCTTGGCTAGCGGGAGGAGGTACGAGCAGTACTTC; cdr3_aa: CASSLASGRRYEQYF
clone_size: .; d_call: .; j_call: TRBJ2-7; v_call: TRBV2; cdr3_nt: TGTGCCAGCAGTGTAGAGGGGAACGAGCAGTACTTC; cdr3_aa: CASSVEGNEQYF
clone_size: .; d_call: .; j_call: TRBJ2-7; v_call: TRBV20-1; cdr3_nt: TGCAGTGCCGGACCCCCCGTCAAGCAGTACTTC; cdr3_aa: CSAGPPVKQYF
clone_size: .; d_call: .; j_call: TRBJ1-1; v_call: TRBV6-9; cdr3_nt: TGTGCCAGCAGTTACTCCGAGAGAGGGAACACTGAAGCTTTCTTT; cdr3_aa: CASSYSERGNTEAFF
clone_size: .; d_call: .; j_call: TRBJ1-4; v_call: TRBV28; cdr3_nt: TGTGCCAGCAGTTCTGAGGCAACTAATGAAAAACTGTTTTTT; cdr3_aa: CASSSEATNEKLFF
clone_size: .; d_call: .; j_call: TRBJ2-3; v_call: TRBV5-1; cdr3_nt: TGCGCCAGCAGCTTGGGCTCAGGGGATACGCAGTATTTT; cdr3_aa: CASSLGSGDTQYF
clone_size: .; d_call: .; j_call: TRBJ2-1; v_call: TRBV2; cdr3_nt: TGTGCCAGCAAGGCAGAGAGGACCTACTCCTACAATGAGCAGTTCTTC; cdr3_aa: CASKAERTYSYNEQFF
clone_size: .; d_call: .; j_call: TRBJ1-2; v_call: TRBV28; cdr3_nt: TGTGCCAGCACCTTGGGAGGGGTTAACTATGGCTACACCTTC; cdr3_aa: CASTLGGVNYGYTF
clone_size: .; d_call: .; j_call: TRBJ2-7; v_call: TRBV2; cdr3_nt: TGTGCCAGCAGTGTTGGAGCGGGCCCAACCTACGAGCAGTACTTC; cdr3_aa: CASSVGAGPTYEQYF
clone_size: .; d_call: TRBD2; j_call: TRBJ2-1; v_call: TRBV2; cdr3_nt: TGTGCCAGCCGCACGACTAGCGGGAGGGCGAATGAGCAGTTCTTC; cdr3_aa: CASRTTSGRANEQFF
clone_size: .; d_call: .; j_call: TRBJ1-3; v_call: TRBV2; cdr3_nt: TGTGCCAGCAGTGGAACCCACTTGGCAGGAAACACCATATATTTT; cdr3_aa: CASSGTHLAGNTIYF
clone_size: .; d_call: .; j_call: TRBJ2-1; v_call: TRBV5-1; cdr3_nt: TGCGCCAGCAGGGTCCGGAGCTCCTACAATGAGCAGTTCTTC; cdr3_aa: CASRVRSSYNEQFF
clone_size: .; d_call: .; j_call: TRBJ2-3; v_call: TRBV4-2; cdr3_nt: TGTGCCAGCAGCCGGTACTTCGGTGACGCCTACACAGATACGCAGTATTTT; cdr3_aa: CASSRYFGDAYTDTQYF
clone_size: .; d_call: .; j_call: TRBJ2-7; v_call: TRBV10-3; cdr3_nt: TGTGCCATCAGGGAGTCCGAAAGGGGGGCCTACGAGCAGTACTTC; cdr3_aa: CAIRESERGAYEQYF
clone_size: .; d_call: .; j_call: TRBJ1-2; v_call: TRBV28; cdr3_nt: TGTGCCAGCAGTCAGGACAGCTCCGGCTATGGCTACACCTTC; cdr3_aa: CASSQDSSGYGYTF
clone_size: .; d_call: TRBD1; j_call: TRBJ2-7; v_call: TRBV4-1; cdr3_nt: TGCGCCAGCAGCCAAACATCGAGGACAGGGCCGTCCTACGAGCAGTACTTC; cdr3_aa: CASSQTSRTGPSYEQYF
clone_size: .; d_call: TRBD1; j_call: TRBJ1-1; v_call: TRBV28; cdr3_nt: TGTGCCACCCTAGACAGGGTGAACACTGAAGCTTTCTTT; cdr3_aa: CATLDRVNTEAFF
clone_size: .; d_call: .; j_call: TRBJ1-3; v_call: TRBV10-3; cdr3_nt: TGTGCCATCAAAGGGGACGGGAGCTCTGGAAACACCATATATTTT; cdr3_aa: CAIKGDGSSGNTIYF
clone_size: .; d_call: TRBD2; j_call: TRBJ2-1; v_call: TRBV5-1; cdr3_nt: TGCGCCAGCAGCCCCTCCCCTAGCGGGGTATACAATGAGCAGTTCTTC; cdr3_aa: CASSPSPSGVYNEQFF
clone_size: .; d_call: .; j_call: TRBJ2-1; v_call: TRBV5-1; cdr3_nt: TGCGCCAGCAGCTTGGTGTCTAGACACAATGAGCAGTTCTTC; cdr3_aa: CASSLVSRHNEQFF
clone_size: .; d_call: .; j_call: TRBJ2-2; v_call: TRBV5-1; cdr3_nt: TGCGCCAGCAGCTTCCACGGGACGGACACCGGGGAGCTGTTTTTT; cdr3_aa: CASSFHGTDTGELFF
clone_size: .; d_call: .; j_call: TRBJ2-1; v_call: TRBV6-1; cdr3_nt: TGTGCCAGCAGTGTCCTAGGTTGGTCCAATGAGCAGTTCTTC; cdr3_aa: CASSVLGWSNEQFF
clone_size: .; d_call: TRBD2; j_call: TRBJ2-3; v_call: TRBV5-6; cdr3_nt: TGTGCCAGCAGCTTGGGACTAGCGGGAAGAACCTATACGCAGTATTTT; cdr3_aa: CASSLGLAGRTYTQYF
clone_size: .; d_call: .; j_call: TRBJ2-2; v_call: TRBV5-1; cdr3_nt: TGCGCCAGCAGCTTGGGGGTTGGCACCGGGGAGCTGTTTTTT; cdr3_aa: CASSLGVGTGELFF
clone_size: few; d_call: .; j_call: TRBJ1-2; v_call: TRBV2; cdr3_nt: TGTGCCAGCAGGCTGGGGATGAGCTATCGGGGCTACACCTTC; cdr3_aa: CASRLGMSYRGYTF
clone_size: .; d_call: TRBD2; j_call: TRBJ2-7; v_call: TRBV29-1; cdr3_nt: TGCAGCGTGGCTAGCGGGAATTCCTACGAGCAGTACTTC; cdr3_aa: CSVASGNSYEQYF
clone_size: .; d_call: .; j_call: TRBJ2-2; v_call: TRBV5-5; cdr3_nt: TGTGCCAGCAGCCCGTGGGGGTGGCAGGGGAATAGCGGGGAGCTGTTTTTT; cdr3_aa: CASSPWGWQGNSGELFF
clone_size: .; d_call: TRBD2; j_call: TRBJ2-7; v_call: TRBV19; cdr3_nt: TGTGCCAGTTCCCGGACTAGCGGGGCTTCCTACGAGCAGTACTTC; cdr3_aa: CASSRTSGASYEQYF
clone_size: .; d_call: TRBD1; j_call: TRBJ2-7; v_call: TRBV6-6; cdr3_nt: TGTGCCAGCAGTCTCCCGGGACAGGCCGAGCAGTACTTC; cdr3_aa: CASSLPGQAEQYF
clone_size: .; d_call: TRBD1; j_call: TRBJ2-2; v_call: TRBV28; cdr3_nt: TGTGCCAGCAAACGCGGTCCGGGCAGGGGGAAACAAACCGGGGAGCTGTTTTTT; cdr3_aa: CASKRGPGRGKQTGELFF
clone_size: .; d_call: TRBD1; j_call: TRBJ2-2; v_call: TRBV2; cdr3_nt: TGTGCCAGCAGGGAAGACTTAGGGACAGGGGCAAACACCGGGGAGCTGTTTTTT; cdr3_aa: CASREDLGTGANTGELFF
clone_size: few; d_call: .; j_call: TRBJ1-2; v_call: TRBV30; cdr3_nt: TGTGCCTGGAGTGTAGGCGCAGCTGGTGGCTACACCTTC; cdr3_aa: CAWSVGAAGGYTF
clone_size: .; d_call: .; j_call: TRBJ2-3; v_call: TRBV11-2; cdr3_nt: TGTGCCAGCAGCTTACAAAGGACTGCAATACCAGATACGCAGTATTTT; cdr3_aa: CASSLQRTAIPDTQYF
clone_size: .; d_call: .; j_call: TRBJ1-1; v_call: TRBV5-1; cdr3_nt: TGCGCCAGCACCCGGGCGGGCCACAACACTGAAGCTTTCTTT; cdr3_aa: CASTRAGHNTEAFF
clone_size: .; d_call: TRBD2; j_call: TRBJ2-1; v_call: TRBV29-1; cdr3_nt: TGCAGCGTTCAGGCTAGCGGTAATTACAATGAGCAGTTCTTC; cdr3_aa: CSVQASGNYNEQFF
clone_size: .; d_call: .; j_call: TRBJ2-2; v_call: TRBV4-1; cdr3_nt: TGCGCCAGCAGCTTACAGGGTACGAACACCGGGGAGCTGTTTTTT; cdr3_aa: CASSLQGTNTGELFF
clone_size: .; d_call: .; j_call: TRBJ2-1; v_call: TRBV6-6; cdr3_nt: TGTGCCAGCAGTTACTCAGGGAGTGGAAGTGAGCAGTTCTTC; cdr3_aa: CASSYSGSGSEQFF
clone_size: .; d_call: .; j_call: TRBJ2-7; v_call: TRBV10-3; cdr3_nt: TGTGCCATCAGTGAGGGGTCCAGCGGGCTTTCCTACGAGCAGTACTTC; cdr3_aa: CAISEGSSGLSYEQYF
clone_size: .; d_call: .; j_call: TRBJ2-7; v_call: TRBV7-2; cdr3_nt: TGTGCCAGCAGCTTAGTCGACGAGCAGTACTTC; cdr3_aa: CASSLVDEQYF
clone_size: .; d_call: .; j_call: TRBJ2-1; v_call: TRBV4-2; cdr3_nt: TGTGCCAGCAGCCCCCCCAGCGGAGTCTACAATGAGCAGTTCTTC; cdr3_aa: CASSPPSGVYNEQFF
clone_size: .; d_call: TRBD2; j_call: TRBJ2-1; v_call: TRBV19; cdr3_nt: TGTGCCAGTAGGGCCGGGACTACCGGTTACAATGAGCAGTTCTTC; cdr3_aa: CASRAGTTGYNEQFF
clone_size: .; d_call: .; j_call: TRBJ2-2; v_call: TRBV9; cdr3_nt: TGTGCCAGCAGTAAAGAAGGAACTGCCGGGGAGCTGTTTTTT; cdr3_aa: CASSKEGTAGELFF
clone_size: .; d_call: .; j_call: TRBJ2-5; v_call: TRBV25-1; cdr3_nt: TGTGCCAGCAGGGAGTACCAAGAGACCCAGTACTTC; cdr3_aa: CASREYQETQYF
clone_size: .; d_call: .; j_call: TRBJ2-7; v_call: TRBV10-2; cdr3_nt: TGCGCCAGCAGCTCACAGGGAAGCCCCTACGAGCAGTACTTC; cdr3_aa: CASSSQGSPYEQYF